Reported below is one T cell receptor beta chain. No cognate antigen has been identified for it. It has no much larger one-base neighbor in the sample; base qualities were not kept. The data were obtained in a study of blood T cell repertoires in COVID-19 (TCRdb year 2020). Notes on the research overall: Samples covering the acute and convalescent phases of COVID-19 were provided by collaborators in the United States, Italy and Spain. The repertoires were made available in a free public database intended to serve as a resource for research on the immune response to SARS-CoV-2. The material from the prospective study consisted of cDNA or gDNA derived from T cells, B-cell-depleted T cells, or PBMCs. Nearly every sample came with metadata listing a de-identified subject ID, COVID-19 status, age in years and sex. Where available, HLA class I and class II types were taken from metadata supplied by the sample provider and were not determined by assay-based typing. The samples were drawn from the first 160 participants of the ongoing ImmuneRACE study and from 1,200 or so subjects provided by 6 global collaborators. The dataset comprised deeply sampled blood TCRbeta repertoires from subjects exposed to, actively infected with, or recovered from COVID-19.

The collaborating institutions used their own protocols to collect whole blood in K2EDTA tubes. For TCRbeta analysis, collaborators shipped samples in one of three forms: frozen whole blood, isolated PBMCs, or DNA extracted from either of those sample types. TCRbeta CDR3 regions were amplified from genomic DNA using the immunoSEQ Assay, a bias-controlled multiplex PCR. Per the authors' processing: The number of nucleated cells in each sample was estimated from the amplification of reference gene primers within the assay. Sequence reads were collapsed and filtered to measure the absolute abundance of every unique TCRbeta CDR3 rearrangement. For each sample, productive Simpson clonality was calculated as the square root of Simpson's diversity index over productive rearrangements. TCRdb holds this immuneACCESS table with in-frame rearrangements only. Some clones are missing; in checked studies, unresolved V genes explain under half, and the rest has no known cause. The DNA was the basis for D and trimming; V, J and clone size are from that table. The table for this sample lists about 86,000 clones; around four fifths of them were counted only once. The ten largest clones take up roughly a third of the sample.

Study-wide findings and limitations: The amount of clinical and demographic metadata varied by source and participant and was provided uncurated.

The clonotype originates from an elderly woman with active or convalescent COVID-19. Specimen: peripheral blood.

The base sequence is TGTGCCAGCAGCTCCCTCCGGGACTCGACTAGCACAGATACGCAGTATTTT. It specifies CASSSLRDSTSTDTQYF. This chain joins TRBV11-2 to TRBJ2-3; TRBD2 is perhaps the D gene, given 6 matching bases. CDR1 and CDR2 are read off the germline V gene as SGHAT and FQNNGV. V gives up 4 bases and J gives up 0 bases, and the segment between their germline ends measures 17 bases. From its cysteine to its phenylalanine, the CDR3 spans 17 amino acids. Only the CDR3 DNA is retained, 51 bases long and in frame from the first base.